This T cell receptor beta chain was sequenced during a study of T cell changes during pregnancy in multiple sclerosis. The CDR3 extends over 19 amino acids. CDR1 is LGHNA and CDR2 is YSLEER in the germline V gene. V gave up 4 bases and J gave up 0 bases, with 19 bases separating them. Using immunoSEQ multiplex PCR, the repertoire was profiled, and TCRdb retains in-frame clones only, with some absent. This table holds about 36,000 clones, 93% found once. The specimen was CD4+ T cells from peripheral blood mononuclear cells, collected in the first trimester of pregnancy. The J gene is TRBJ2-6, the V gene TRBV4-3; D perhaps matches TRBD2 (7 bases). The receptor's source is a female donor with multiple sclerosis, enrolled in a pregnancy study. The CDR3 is CASSLMKGGIGSGANVLTF. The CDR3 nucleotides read TGCGCCAGCAGCCTCATGAAGGGGGGGATAGGCTCTGGGGCCAACGTCCTGACTTTC.